This entry lists 8 T cell receptor beta chains sequenced from one sample in a study of blood T cell repertoires in COVID-19. The assay was immunoSEQ multiplex PCR, and TCRdb's table has in-frame clones only and misses some. The sample has roughly 220,000 clones; roughly 80% are singletons. Sequencing was performed on peripheral blood. Receptors were obtained from a woman aged 80 or over with COVID-19, enrolled during active disease.

This chain links TRBV6-2 or TRBV6-3 with TRBJ1-3, with TRBD1 identical over 9 bases. Germline values: CDR1 MNHEY, CDR2 SVGEGT. The CDR3 sequence is 15 residues long. V lost 6 bases to trimming and J lost 1 base; unmatched junction nucleotides: 4. The DNA of the CDR3 is TGTGCCAGCAGCTCGGGACAGGGATCTGGAAACACCATATATTTT. It specifies CASSSGQGSGNTIYF.

Only a few counts were recorded for this clone. The gene calls are TRBV28 and TRBJ2-2; no firm D call. The germline V gene has CDR1 MDHEN and CDR2 SYDVKM. Trimming pared 3 bases from V and 4 bases from J, leaving 3 bases between. This CDR3 is 12 amino acids long. The CDR3 here is CASSLATGELFF. The CDR3 DNA follows: TGTGCCAGCAGTTTGGCCACCGGGGAGCTGTTTTTT.

The chain employs TRBV7-9 and TRBJ2-7, with a tentative D call TRBD1 (5 bases). Germline assignment: CDR1 SEHNR and CDR2 FQNEAQ (reference sequence). Trimming shortened V by 0 bases and J by 2 bases, and 11 bases separated the two germline ends. The CDR3 contains 15 residues. The CDR3 protein is CASSLAGQVTYEQYF. The CDR3 region has the DNA TGTGCCAGCAGCTTAGCGGGGCAGGTGACCTACGAGCAGTACTTC.

The chain is built from TRBV6-5 and TRBJ1-5, with D unclear. This CDR3 is built from 12 residues. Trimming took off 6 bases at V and 4 bases at J, with 7 bases between the two ends. The germline CDR1 and CDR2 sequences are MNHEY and SVGAGI. The CDR3 coding sequence is TGTGCCAGCAGCCCCATTAATCAGCCCCAGCATTTT. It translates to CASSPINQPQHF.

V is TRBV3-1 (or the pseudogene TRBV3-2) and J is TRBJ1-1, with D uncertain. Germline lookup yields CDR1 LGHDT and CDR2 YNNKEL (reference sequence). V lost 4 bases to trimming and J lost 0 bases, with 12 bases between them. The CDR3 extends over 15 amino acids. CDR3 sequence (DNA): TGTGCCAGCAGCCGCGTCGGGAAGATGAACACTGAAGCTTTCTTT. Protein product: CASSRVGKMNTEAFF.

The chain combines TRBV11-2 with TRBJ1-2; 7 bases are a match to TRBD1. Unmatched junction bases numbered 8, after V lost 3 bases and J lost 7 bases. The CDR3 contains 14 residues. CDR1 and CDR2 from the germline V gene are SGHAT and FQNNGV. CDR3 residues: CASSFVTGSGGYTF. The CDR3 coding sequence is TGTGCCAGCAGCTTCGTGACAGGGAGCGGTGGCTACACCTTC.

The chain joins TRBV24-1 to TRBJ2-1, with a possible D match to TRBD2 (5 bases). Trimming removed 3 bases from V and 8 bases from J, with 13 bases in between. The CDR3 is 14 residues long. CDR1 is KGHDR and CDR2 is SFDVKD in the germline V gene. The CDR3: CATSDSRGLDEQFF. The CDR3 DNA follows: TGTGCCACCAGTGATAGTCGGGGATTAGATGAGCAGTTCTTC.

The chain's CDR3 is CASSYRTGGGQPQHF. Here the CDR3 DNA reads TGTGCCAGCAGCTATAGGACAGGGGGAGGGCAGCCCCAGCATTTT. This chain joins TRBV5-6 and TRBJ1-5; 10 nucleotides match TRBD1. The CDR3 sequence is 15 residues long. Unmatched junction bases numbered 7, after V lost 3 bases and J lost 7 bases. Per the germline V gene, CDR1 is SGHDT and CDR2 is YYEEEE.